The subject of this entry is one TCR beta chain. As yet, its antigen is unknown. This CDR3 is 14 amino acids long. V lost 4 bases to trimming and J lost 3 bases, with 12 bases between them. Germline V gene data show CDR1 as MNHEY and CDR2 as SVGEGT. This specimen belongs to a study of T cells after yellow fever vaccination. The study, taken as a whole, reports: CD4 and CD8 compartments shared a small share of clonotypes, likely from convergent recombination. Highly abundant clonotypes carried over from the bulk population could end up in FACS-sorted repertoires as contaminants. Post-booster repertoires contained most primary-vaccination clones again (roughly 96% CD4, around 89% CD8).

Via MiXCR, TCRdb re-called the 5' RACE reads, giving one row per CDR3 protein. This sample has some 120,000 distinct CDR3 sequences, with 8.9% found just once. The chain carries TRBV6-2 or TRBV6-3 and TRBJ1-1; no clear D gene. The clonotype comes from a man aged 18-30 years who received the YFV17D yellow fever vaccine. The sample was CD8+ T cells sorted from PBMCs, taken on the day of the yellow fever booster vaccination. The CDR3 loop reads CASSSAQTYTEAFF. The DNA of the CDR3 is TGTGCCAGCAGTTCCGCGCAGACGTACACTGAAGCTTTCTTT.